This TCR beta chain is drawn from a study of radiation and T cells in renal cell carcinoma. Regarding the study as a whole: Without pretreatment biopsies, baseline tumor clonotype presence was undetermined.

The CDR3 loop spans 14 amino acids. Germline V gives CDR1 MNHNS, CDR2 SASEGT. V dropped 8 bases and J dropped 1 base, with 11 bases sitting between them. With respect to this clone: As yet, its antigen is unknown.

Repertoires were generated with immunoSEQ multiplex PCR, while TCRdb's copy carries only in-frame clones and drops some. Found here are approximately 110,000 clones, roughly four fifths of them singletons; the top ten hold under 4%. The time point: baseline pretreatment blood. Treatment specified: 15 Gy SBRT to primary tumor, nephrectomy 4 weeks later. The tumor was a clear cell renal cell carcinoma. The material was blood, obtained from a patient whose treatment included radiotherapy and nephrectomy. J is TRBJ2-2 and V is TRBV6-1; D is ambiguous. The sequence derives from a woman aged 60-75 years with renal cell carcinoma. The CDR3 region is CASFRPGNTGELFF. DNA for the CDR3: TGTGCCAGCTTCAGACCTGGGAACACCGGGGAGCTGTTTTTT.